One and the same sample provided the 2 T cell receptor beta chains below, sequenced in a study of shared clonotypes between healthy human individuals. Produced via immunoSEQ multiplex PCR; TCRdb's table is partial and in-frame only. The sample contains around 1,000,000 clones, approximately 77% of which appear only once. The sequenced sample was memory CD4+ T cells from PBMCs. Noted subset: CD45RA-negative fraction. Every receptor here comes from a man between 18 and 29 years old in good health. Some clones in this sample may be carry-over from other donors' samples.

The chain links TRBV18 to TRBJ1-1; weak D call: TRBD1 (5 bases). The germline V gene encodes CDR1 KGHSH and CDR2 LQKENI. The CDR3 has 17 residues. Trimming left V 2 bases short and J 4 bases short, with 20 bases between. CDR3 region: CASSPNIYRTGGTEAFF. CDR3 DNA sequence: TGTGCCAGCTCACCAAACATTTACAGGACGGGGGGCACTGAAGCTTTCTTT.

The V gene is TRBV5-1, the J gene TRBJ2-1; 10 positions match TRBD2. The CDR3 has 16 residues. The germline V gene encodes CDR1 SGHRS and CDR2 YFSETQ. Unmatched junction bases numbered 12, after V lost 4 bases and J lost 8 bases. The CDR3 bases are TGCGCCAGCAGCCCACAGCCCAGCGGGAGGGCCGATGAGCAGTTCTTC. This codes for CASSPQPSGRADEQFF.